This TCR beta chain is drawn from a study of T cells in Graves' hyperthyroidism and ophthalmopathy. Study-wide results and caveats: In the blood, most expanded thyroid clonotypes above 0.001 appeared as well.

In this sample, this clonotype turned up a few times. What it binds is not known. Trimming at V came to 3 bases and at J to 4 bases, leaving 9 bases not matched to a gene. Germline values: CDR1 MDHEN, CDR2 SYDVKM. The CDR3 spans 18 residues. When ophthalmopathy did not progress within 18 months, Graves' hyperthyroidism was considered stable. Exclusion of patients followed from uncontrolled infection, other autoimmune disease, pregnancy or lactation. RNA transcripts served as the template for amplifying TCR beta CDR3 regions. HTBI primers were employed in a first-round RT-PCR of the TCR CDR3. Using its own MiXCR run on the multiplex PCR reads, TCRdb lists one record per CDR3 protein. This table holds a few hundred thousand distinct CDR3 sequences, more than 20% found once.

The rearrangement joins TRBV28 to TRBJ2-6, with 10 bases that match TRBD1. This sequence was found in a man younger than 30 with Graves' hyperthyroidism. Sequencing was carried out using blood. CDR3 sequence (DNA): TGTGCCAGCAGTTTCCTGACAGGGGGCGCGGTAGGGGCCAACGTCCTGACTTTC. It is translated as CASSFLTGGAVGANVLTF.